This T cell receptor (beta chain) was found in a study of blood T cell repertoires in COVID-19. The CDR3 covers 13 residues. Germline V gives CDR1 SGHTA, CDR2 FQGNSA. V was shortened by 2 bases and J by 7 bases, with 11 bases between the two germline ends. Profiling relied on immunoSEQ multiplex PCR, and the TCRdb table lists in-frame clones only, not all of them. This sample has about 50,000 clones, with nearly 90% found just once. Sample: peripheral blood. The source of this sequence is an elderly man with active or convalescent COVID-19. The chain couples TRBV7-2 to TRBJ1-1; D perhaps matches TRBD1 (5 bases). CDR3 loop: CASSLPGSGEAFF. CDR3 nucleotide sequence: TGTGCCAGCAGCTTACCAGGGTCTGGTGAAGCTTTCTTT.